This T cell receptor beta chain was captured in a study of blood T cell repertoires in COVID-19 (dated by TCRdb to between 2020 and 2021). In terms of the full investigation: ImmuneRACE Cohort 3 recovered participants were defined by two consecutive negative NP/OP PCR tests, healthcare professional clearance, or symptom resolution. Collaborator samples came from the United States, Italy and Spain and covered acute and convalescent phases of COVID-19. The prospective study material was composed of cDNA or gDNA derived from T cells, B-cell-depleted T cells, or PBMCs. Subjects who had been exposed to COVID-19, were actively infected with it, or had recovered from it provided the deeply sampled blood TCRbeta repertoires that made up the dataset. The repertoires were released in a freely available public database meant as a resource for research on the immune response to SARS-CoV-2. The samples were drawn from two sources: the first 160 participants of the ongoing ImmuneRACE study, and 1,000 to 1,500 subjects contributed by 6 global collaborators. A de-identified subject ID, COVID-19 status, age in years and sex were almost always included in the sample metadata. Where available, HLA class I and class II types were obtained from metadata supplied by the sample provider rather than from assay-based typing.

The research as a whole found: How much clinical and demographic metadata was included differed by source and by participant, and the metadata was provided uncurated.

TCRbeta CDR3 regions were amplified from genomic DNA using the immunoSEQ Assay, a bias-controlled multiplex PCR. The authors' analysis ran thus. Nucleated cell counts per sample were estimated from amplification of reference gene primers within the assay. To quantify the absolute abundance of each unique TCRbeta CDR3 rearrangement, sequence reads were collapsed and filtered. For each sample, productive Simpson clonality was calculated as the square root of Simpson's diversity index over productive rearrangements. TCRdb carries this immuneACCESS record with in-frame sequences only. Its versions omit some clonotypes, under half of them owing to an unresolved V gene in the studies checked, with the rest unexplained. For V, J and clone size, that table is used; D and trimming come from the DNA. Counted in this sample were over 250,000 clones; 88% of them appeared once. Jointly, the top ten make up approximately 2% of the sample.

In the prospective study, participants were roughly 18 to 100 years old, resided in around 25 geographic areas of the United States, and were enrolled through a virtual design. To assign participants to cohorts, the prospective study relied on clinical history that participants themselves reported in a screening survey and a study questionnaire. In the prospective study, whole blood, serum and a nasopharyngeal or oropharyngeal swab were collected from each participant by mobile phlebotomists. Participants in the prospective study had the option to provide additional blood draws and questionnaires over a roughly 2-month period. Before DNA extraction, prospective study blood samples were shipped either frozen or at room temperature. Spanning cysteine to phenylalanine, the CDR3 consists of 16 amino acids. Only CDR3 DNA remains: 48 bases, in frame from the first base. From a lookup of the germline V gene (reference sequence), CDR1 and CDR2 are MNHNY and SVGAGI. V has 2 bases trimmed and J has 5 bases trimmed; junction bases matching no gene number 5.

As regards this clone: Its antigen is still unknown. No much larger clone is present one base from it, and per-base qualities are unavailable.

Sequencing was done on a sample of PBMCs or T cells enriched from blood (not recorded which). The chain links TRBV6-6 with TRBJ1-4; TRBD1 matches 10 bases in the middle. The source is a woman in her sixties in a cohort exposed to, infected with or recovered from COVID-19 (not recorded which). The CDR3 reads CASSYTWDRGNEKLFF. The bases read TGTGCCAGCAGTTACACATGGGACAGGGGAAATGAAAAACTGTTTTTT.